The source of this T cell receptor (beta chain) is a study of shared clonotypes between healthy human individuals. Study details: Three CD4 naive, three CD4 memory, two CD8 naive and one CD8 memory plate were used per donor.

TCRdb's copy holds only in-frame clones and misses some; the assay was immunoSEQ multiplex PCR. Of around 1.5 million clones in the sample, nearly 99% were seen once. The CDR3 is made up of 14 amino acids. V lost 3 bases, J lost 5 bases, and 6 bases stayed unmatched. Germline CDR1 and CDR2: LNHDA and SQIVND (reference sequence). The sample taken for sequencing was naive CD4+ T cells sorted from blood. Specified subset: CD45RA+ positively selected. This receptor was taken from a man aged 25-40 years in good health. The rearrangement joins TRBV19 to TRBJ1-1, with 7 bases matching TRBD1. CDR3 sequence: CASSIQGGRTEAFF. The CDR3 bases are TGTGCCAGTAGTATCCAGGGGGGAAGGACTGAAGCTTTCTTT.